This TCR beta chain was sequenced for a study of graft-versus-host responses after intestinal transplantation. Study as a whole: Each patient got anti-thymocyte globulin induction, then tacrolimus and steroids for three to four years.

About this clone: Its antigen is undetermined.

Libraries were prepared by immunoSEQ multiplex PCR; TCRdb keeps only in-frame clonotypes and omits some of them. The sample records some 110,000 clones, more than 85% being singletons. Germline-derived CDR1 and CDR2 are SNHLY and FYNNEI. With V trimmed by 5 bases and J by 5 bases, 7 bases remained unmatched. The CDR3 contains 15 residues. This material consisted of unstimulated CD8+ T cells sorted from spleen or lymph node cells, taken before transplant. This receptor was taken from a human donor who was the organ donor for an intestinal transplant. The rearrangement joins TRBV2 to TRBJ2-1; 9 positions agree with TRBD1. The CDR3 here is CASSSWTGVDNEQFF. CDR3 bases: TGTGCCAGCAGTTCCTGGACAGGGGTGGACAATGAGCAGTTCTTC.